Each of the 26 T cell receptor beta chains below was sequenced from the same sample in a study of blood T cell repertoires in COVID-19. Clones were sequenced by immunoSEQ multiplex PCR, and TCRdb holds only the in-frame ones, with some missing. The sample records around 60,000 clones, approximately 86% being singletons. The sample comprised peripheral blood. The origin of the receptors is a man aged 40-49 years with acute or convalescent COVID-19.

The gene calls are TRBV7-3 and TRBJ2-3, with 11 bases that match TRBD1. CDR1 is SGHTA, CDR2 FQGTGA, per germline. This CDR3 contains 15 residues. J lost 6 bases, V lost 4 bases, and 6 bases had no gene match. In nucleotides, the CDR3 is TGTGCCAGCAGCTACCGGACAGGGGGCAGGGATACGCAGTATTTT. It is translated as CASSYRTGGRDTQYF.

V usage is TRBV28 and J usage is TRBJ1-2; maybe TRBD1 (6 bases). Deletions cut 2 bases from V and 4 bases from J, with 14 bases between. Germline lookup yields CDR1 MDHEN and CDR2 SYDVKM. CDR3 size: 15 residues. As DNA, the CDR3 is TGTGCCAGCAGTTTAGGGCAGGGGAATAGCTATGGCTACACCTTC. Encoded protein: CASSLGQGNSYGYTF.

The rearrangement links TRBV6-4 to TRBJ2-3; 8 positions match TRBD2. The CDR3 has 15 residues. After removal of 5 bases from V and 3 bases from J, the junction contained 7 bases not matched to a gene. Germline values: CDR1 MRHNA, CDR2 SNTAGT. CDR3 bases: TGTGCCAGCAGTCCCTCCGGGGGGGCGACAGATACGCAGTATTTT. It encodes CASSPSGGATDTQYF.

The rearrangement uses TRBV7-3 and TRBJ1-2; D is undetermined. Germline V gives CDR1 SGHTA, CDR2 FQGTGA. V was pared by 5 bases and J by 2 bases, with 15 bases between. The CDR3 is made up of 15 amino acids. This chain's CDR3 is CASSPGGMLNYGYTF. CDR3 sequence (DNA): TGTGCCAGCAGCCCGGGAGGGATGTTGAACTATGGCTACACCTTC. The full variable domain, with the rest looked up from reference TRBV7-3 and TRBJ1-2, is GAGVSQTPSNKVTEKGKYVELRCDPISGHTALYWYRQSLGQGPEFLIYFQGTGAADDSGLPNDRFFAVRPEGSVSTLKIQRTERGDSAVYLCASSPGGMLNYGYTFGSGTRLTVV.

J is TRBJ2-3 and V is TRBV7-9; D possibly corresponds to TRBD2 (5 bases). The ends were cut back, 4 bases at V and 0 bases at J, with 20 bases in the middle. The CDR3 sequence is 18 residues long. Germline CDR1 and CDR2: SEHNR and FQNEAQ (reference sequence). CDR3 protein: CASSSLPGIRASTDTQYF. CDR3 nucleotide sequence: TGTGCCAGCAGCTCCCTGCCCGGGATTCGAGCTAGCACAGATACGCAGTATTTT.

The chain has TRBV6-5 and TRBJ1-2; 9 nucleotides match TRBD1. Germline V gives CDR1 MNHEY, CDR2 SVGAGI. The CDR3 is 15 amino acids. Germline trimming cut 5 bases from V and 3 bases from J; bases unmatched to any gene: 7. CDR3 protein: CASSRTGGFDYGYTF. CDR3 bases: TGTGCCAGCAGTCGCACAGGGGGCTTTGACTATGGCTACACCTTC.

Concerning this clone itself: At one end the junction does not follow the germline gene, possibly because of a read error. The chain carries TRBV12-3 or TRBV12-4 and TRBJ1-1; D possibly corresponds to TRBD1 (6 bases). There are 12 residues in the CDR3. CDR3 protein: CASSLGQIEAFF. CDR3 DNA sequence: TGTGCCAGCAGCTTAGGACAGATTGAAGCTTTCTTT.

J is TRBJ1-1 and V is TRBV2, with 8 bases lining up with TRBD1. Germline V gene data show CDR1 as SNHLY and CDR2 as FYNNEI. V shed 11 bases and J 2 bases; nucleotides not matched to a gene: 10. The CDR3 is made up of 14 amino acids. As DNA, the CDR3 is TGTGCCGGCCAGAAGGGACAGGTAAACACTGAAGCTTTCTTT. Encoded protein: CAGQKGQVNTEAFF.

The chain links TRBV5-1 to TRBJ1-2; D is unclear. V gave up 1 base and J gave up 0 bases, with 16 bases separating them. The germline CDR1 and CDR2 sequences are SGHRS and YFSETQ. The CDR3 totals 17 residues. The CDR3 protein is CASSLRPSGGSNYGYTF. The CDR3 DNA follows: TGCGCCAGCAGCTTGAGGCCGAGTGGAGGGTCTAACTATGGCTACACCTTC.

This chain's CDR3 is CASSPSPQGRTEAFF. The CDR3, as DNA: TGTGCCAGCTCACCATCCCCACAGGGGCGCACTGAAGCTTTCTTT. The chain has TRBV18 and TRBJ1-1; 7 bases match TRBD1. The junction had 7 bases not matched to a gene; V was cut back by 2 bases and J by 4 bases. This CDR3 is 15 amino acids long. Germline V gene sequence: CDR1 KGHSH, CDR2 LQKENI.

V and J are TRBV2 and TRBJ2-3; D is possibly TRBD2 (5 bases). V lost 6 bases, J lost 1 base, and 5 bases lay in between. This CDR3 has 12 amino acids. Germline assignment: CDR1 SNHLY and CDR2 FYNNEI. CDR3 in amino acids: CASREGTDTQYF. DNA of the CDR3: TGTGCCAGCAGGGAGGGCACAGATACGCAGTATTTT.

This clone turned up a few times. This rearrangement joins TRBV11-2 to TRBJ1-1, with 7 bases lining up with TRBD1. This CDR3 contains 14 residues. Losses at the gene ends were 4 bases for V and 1 base for J; bases not matched to a gene: 3. The V gene's germline CDR1 is SGHAT and CDR2 FQNNGV. The CDR3, as DNA: TGTGCCAGCAGCTGGGGACAGTCGAACACTGAAGCTTTCTTT. Its translation is CASSWGQSNTEAFF.

This rearrangement joins TRBV5-5 to TRBJ2-7; D uncertain. Germline lookup yields CDR1 SGHKS and CDR2 YYEKEE (reference sequence). The CDR3 is made up of 16 amino acids. The germline V and J ends were trimmed by 2 bases and 4 bases, with 19 bases remaining between them. The CDR3 sequence is CASSFLPNPTPYEQYF. Written as DNA, the CDR3 is TGTGCCAGCAGCTTCTTACCCAATCCCACACCATACGAGCAGTACTTC.

This clone was counted only a few times. The V gene is TRBV2, the J gene TRBJ1-5, with a weak D call TRBD1 (6 bases). The CDR3 runs to 16 residues. CDR1 is SNHLY and CDR2 is FYNNEI in the germline V gene. Trimming removed 3 bases at V and 5 bases at J, with 17 bases between. In nucleotides, the CDR3 is TGTGCCAGCAGTGACCGGGGGGCGTCTGTCGATCAGCCCCAGCATTTT. Its translation: CASSDRGASVDQPQHF.

This chain joins TRBV5-5 and TRBJ1-2; D is uncertain. V dropped 1 base and J dropped 0 bases, with 16 bases sitting between them. The CDR3 loop spans 17 amino acids. Germline V gene lookup returns CDR1 SGHKS and CDR2 YYEKEE (reference sequence). CDR3 nucleotide sequence: TGTGCCAGCAGCTTGATTCCAGGCCCCTCAACTAACTATGGCTACACCTTC. This sequence encodes CASSLIPGPSTNYGYTF.

The rearrangement joins TRBV10-2 to TRBJ2-1; D not certain. Trimming stripped 5 bases from V and 8 bases from J, with 7 bases between. The CDR3 consists of 11 residues. Germline V gives CDR1 WSHSY, CDR2 SAAADI. As DNA, the CDR3 is TGCGCCAGCAGTATAGGAGATGAGCAGTTCTTC. Protein sequence: CASSIGDEQFF.

This chain joins TRBV4-1 and TRBJ1-2; perhaps TRBD1 as D (5 bases). In germline, CDR1 is MGHRA, CDR2 YSYEKL. V lost 0 bases, J lost 2 bases, and 13 bases lay in between. The CDR3 contains 16 residues. The CDR3 DNA reads as TGCGCCAGCAGCCAAGATATGTCCGCAGGGAACTATGGCTACACCTTC. It encodes CASSQDMSAGNYGYTF.

The chain joins TRBV7-3 to TRBJ2-3, with TRBD2 matching 9 bases. V shed 3 bases and J 4 bases; nucleotides not matched to a gene: 8. Germline V gives CDR1 SGHTA, CDR2 FQGTGA. The CDR3 totals 16 residues. The CDR3: CASSLSSGGLSDTQYF. The CDR3 DNA follows: TGTGCCAGCAGCTTGTCCAGCGGGGGGTTATCAGATACGCAGTATTTT.

The rearrangement links TRBV4-1 to TRBJ2-5; 8 bases fit TRBD1. V lost 4 bases, J lost 1 base, and 8 bases stayed unmatched. This CDR3 contains 16 residues. The germline V gene has CDR1 MGHRA and CDR2 YSYEKL. Here the CDR3 reads CASSRITGGFQETQYF. The CDR3 bases are TGCGCCAGCAGCCGCATCACAGGGGGTTTCCAAGAGACCCAGTACTTC.

V and J are TRBV4-2 and TRBJ2-1, with 10 bases fitting TRBD1. Looked up from germline, CDR1 is LGHNA and CDR2 is YNFKEQ. Trimming cost V 2 bases and J 15 bases; bases outside gene matches: 13. This CDR3 is built from 15 residues. The CDR3 spells CASSQTVDRGHSRFF. Written as DNA, the CDR3 is TGTGCCAGCAGCCAAACGGTAGACAGGGGGCATAGTCGGTTCTTC.

This sequence joins TRBV30 and TRBJ1-4; 7 positions agree with TRBD1. The CDR3 runs 14 residues. The germline V gene has CDR1 GTSNPN and CDR2 SVGIG (reference sequence). The V gene end was trimmed by 5 bases and the J gene end by 4 bases; junction bases not matched to a gene: 7. CDR3 amino acids: CAWAAGQLNEKLFF. CDR3 in DNA: TGTGCCTGGGCCGCGGGACAGCTTAATGAAAAACTGTTTTTT.

This chain uses TRBV5-5 with TRBJ2-7; no reliable D call. This CDR3 contains 14 residues. Germline CDR1 and CDR2: SGHKS and YYEKEE (reference sequence). Trimming stripped 7 bases from V and 5 bases from J, with 19 bases between. CDR3 loop: CASSPNAPSNEQYF. In nucleotides, the CDR3 is TGTGCCAGCTCCCCTAACGCGCCATCGAACGAGCAGTACTTC.

This clone has a handful of counts. The chain uses TRBV5-1 and TRBJ2-3, with a weak D call TRBD2 (6 bases). The germline V gene has CDR1 SGHRS and CDR2 YFSETQ. CDR3 length: 16 amino acids. Deletions cut 4 bases from V and 0 bases from J, with 15 bases between. As DNA, the CDR3 is TGCGCCAGCAGCGGAATAGCGGAACCTAGCACAGATACGCAGTATTTT. Its protein is CASSGIAEPSTDTQYF.

This clone was counted a single time. The chain couples TRBV2 to TRBJ2-5; 7 positions match TRBD1. Germline V gives CDR1 SNHLY, CDR2 FYNNEI. Unmatched junction bases numbered 13, after V lost 8 bases and J lost 7 bases. The length of the CDR3 is 14 residues. CDR3 nucleotides: TGTGCCAGCGAGATTGGTCAGGGGGTCGGGACCCAGTACTTC. Its protein product is CASEIGQGVGTQYF.

This chain connects TRBV5-5 to TRBJ1-1, with D maybe TRBD1 (5 bases). Germline CDR1 is SGHKS and CDR2 is YYEKEE (reference sequence). The CDR3 spans 14 residues. V was trimmed by 1 base and J by 8 bases, leaving 15 bases between them. CDR3 nucleotide sequence: TGTGCCAGCAGCTTGAGGGGCGTAAGCCCAGAAGCTTTCTTT. It encodes CASSLRGVSPEAFF.

V and J are TRBV7-6 and TRBJ1-1; 8 nucleotides agree with TRBD1. CDR1 and CDR2 (germline): SGHVS, FNYEAQ. V shed 4 bases, J shed 0 bases, and the junction held 1 base outside the gene matches. The CDR3 covers 14 residues. CDR3: CASSSTGVNTEAFF. The CDR3 region has the DNA TGTGCCAGCAGCTCGACAGGGGTGAACACTGAAGCTTTCTTT.